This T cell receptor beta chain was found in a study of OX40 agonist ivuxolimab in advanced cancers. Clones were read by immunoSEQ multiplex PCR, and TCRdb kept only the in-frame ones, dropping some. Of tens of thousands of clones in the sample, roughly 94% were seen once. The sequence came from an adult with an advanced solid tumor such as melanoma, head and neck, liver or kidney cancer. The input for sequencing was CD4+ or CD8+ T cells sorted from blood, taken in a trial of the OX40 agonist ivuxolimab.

CDR3 coding DNA: TGCAGCGTTGTAATAGTTACCGATAACTATGGCTACACCTTC. Protein sequence: CSVVIVTDNYGYTF. The genes are TRBV29-1 and TRBJ1-2; D is ambiguous. The V end was cut by 4 bases, the J end by 1 base, with 13 bases between. The CDR3 runs to 14 residues. Germline V gene lookup returns CDR1 SQVTM and CDR2 ANQGSEA.